Listed here is a single T cell receptor beta chain. The data were taken from a study of T cell changes during pregnancy in multiple sclerosis. Some clones are missing from TCRdb's copy, which holds only in-frame ones; the method was immunoSEQ multiplex PCR. The profile shows over 55,000 clones, roughly nine tenths of them singletons. The CDR3 covers 15 residues. The V and J ends lost 6 bases and 0 bases respectively, with 11 bases between them. Germline CDR1 reads MNHEY; CDR2 reads SVGAGI. This material consisted of peripheral blood, taken in the first trimester of pregnancy. The TCR sequence derives from a female donor with multiple sclerosis, enrolled in a pregnancy study. The chain has TRBV6-5 and TRBJ1-4; weak D call: TRBD1 (6 bases). The CDR3 loop is CASRKGGATNEKLFF. The CDR3 DNA is TGTGCCAGCAGAAAAGGGGGAGCAACTAATGAAAAACTGTTTTTT.